The 24 T cell receptor beta chains presented below share a single source sample, sequenced in a study of blood T cells in healthy people across ages. Primers used in a second PCR of roughly 6 to 11 cycles were a sample-barcoded 5' primer and a J-beta primer mix. TCRdb re-called the 5' RACE reads through MiXCR, storing one row per CDR3 protein. This sample yields about 2 million distinct CDR3 sequences, of which roughly 52% are seen a single time; approximately 2% belongs to the top ten. Specimen: blood. The receptors derive from a woman aged 40-49 years in good health.

This clonotype was detected only a few times. In DNA form, the CDR3 reads TGCAGCGCCTCTGCAATCCAAGAGACCCAGTACTTC. The encoded protein is CSASAIQETQYF. The chain is built from TRBV29-1 and TRBJ2-5, with D uncertain. Germline values: CDR1 SQVTM, CDR2 ANQGSEA. V dropped 7 bases and J dropped 1 base, with 10 bases sitting between them. This CDR3 contains 12 residues.

The chain is built from TRBV18 and TRBJ2-7, with 7 nucleotides matching TRBD1. The CDR3 has 16 residues. Germline V gene lookup returns CDR1 KGHSH and CDR2 LQKENI. Unmatched junction bases numbered 6, after V lost 1 base and J lost 0 bases. The CDR3, as DNA: TGTGCCAGCTCACCACTCGACAGGGCTGACTCCTACGAGCAGTACTTC. Translating gives CASSPLDRADSYEQYF.

The chain links TRBV6-5 to TRBJ2-1, with TRBD2 identical over 9 bases. This CDR3 spans 14 amino acids. The germline V gene encodes CDR1 MNHEY and CDR2 SVGAGI. V lost 2 bases and J lost 9; bases outside the gene matches: 5. CDR3 loop: CASSYGRGGFEQFF. The CDR3 DNA is TGTGCCAGCAGTTACGGGCGGGGGGGTTTTGAGCAGTTCTTC.

The chain couples TRBV3-1 to TRBJ1-5, with a tentative D call TRBD1 (5 bases). The CDR3 is 15 amino acids. In germline, CDR1 is LGHDT, CDR2 YNNKEL (reference sequence). V was shortened by 2 bases and J by 1 base, with 9 bases between the two germline ends. The CDR3 loop is CASSQRRESNQPQHF. The CDR3 coding sequence is TGTGCCAGCAGCCAACGCAGGGAGAGCAATCAGCCCCAGCATTTT. The whole variable domain, filled in from reference TRBV3-1 and TRBJ1-5, reads DTAVSQTPKYLVTQMGNDKSIKCEQNLGHDTMYWYKQDSKKFLKIMFSYNNKELIINETVPNRFSPKSPDKAHLNLHINSLELGDSAVYFCASSQRRESNQPQHFGDGTRLSIL.

This clonotype has more than one count but fewer than ten. The chain combines TRBV7-9 with TRBJ2-7; 8 positions match TRBD1. The germline CDR1 and CDR2 sequences are SEHNR and FQNEAQ (reference sequence). Trimming cost V 1 base and J 4 bases; bases outside gene matches: 6. The CDR3 consists of 15 residues. The CDR3 protein is CASSLVGDRRYEQYF. CDR3 nucleotide sequence: TGTGCCAGCAGCTTAGTAGGGGACAGGAGATACGAGCAGTACTTC. Full variable domain (missing parts from reference TRBV7-9 and TRBJ2-7): DTGVSQNPRHKITKRGQNVTFRCDPISEHNRLYWYRQTLGQGPEFLTYFQNEAQLEKSRLLSDRFSAERPKGSFSTLEIQRTEQGDSAMYLCASSLVGDRRYEQYFGPGTRLTVT.

This clonotype was found a few times. This chain joins TRBV29-1 and TRBJ2-5; D might be TRBD1 or TRBD2, each matching 6 bases. Germline V gives CDR1 SQVTM, CDR2 ANQGSEA. V lost 4 bases and J lost 5, with 11 bases in between. The CDR3 sequence is 12 residues long. The CDR3 here is CSVVGGPETQYF. CDR3 bases: TGCAGCGTTGTGGGGGGCCCGGAGACCCAGTACTTC.

V and J are TRBV10-3 and TRBJ2-7; 10 positions match TRBD2. Germline CDR1 reads ENHRY; CDR2 reads SYGVKD. This CDR3 is 16 amino acids long. V trimming: 6 bases; J trimming: 1 base; junction bases outside the gene matches: 9. The CDR3 DNA reads TGTGCCATCAGCGGGGCTAGCGGGGGATTGTCCTACGAGCAGTACTTC. It translates to CAISGASGGLSYEQYF.

The J gene is TRBJ1-5, the V gene TRBV20-1; no firm D call. The CDR3 extends over 14 amino acids. Germline V gene lookup returns CDR1 DFQATT and CDR2 SNEGSKA (reference sequence). Between the trimmed V and J ends, which lost 2 bases and 0 bases, there was a span of 8 bases. CDR3 loop: CSARLLDSNQPQHF. In nucleotides, the CDR3 is TGCAGTGCTAGATTATTGGATAGCAATCAGCCCCAGCATTTT.

The chain couples TRBV7-2 to TRBJ2-7; 7 bases are shared with TRBD1. CDR1 is SGHTA, CDR2 FQGNSA, per germline. Trimming cost V 10 bases and J 4 bases; bases outside gene matches: 7. There are 12 residues in the CDR3. DNA of the CDR3: TGTGCCAACCATCGCAGGGGGTACGAGCAGTACTTC. It codes for CANHRRGYEQYF.

This chain links TRBV2 with TRBJ2-1; weak D call: TRBD2 (7 bases). The germline CDR1 and CDR2 sequences are SNHLY and FYNNEI. With 7 bases removed from V and 6 bases from J, the gap between germline ends came to 19 bases. The CDR3 consists of 15 residues. For the CDR3, the DNA is TGTGCCAGCACCGGAAGGGGGGGGCTTACCAATGAGCAGTTCTTC. Translating gives CASTGRGGLTNEQFF.

The chain carries TRBV29-1 and TRBJ2-3; D ambiguous. The CDR3 has 14 amino acids. Between the trimmed V and J ends, which lost 6 bases and 5 bases, there was a span of 18 bases. Germline-derived CDR1 and CDR2 are SQVTM and ANQGSEA. The CDR3 region is CSVQLGSPGDTQYF. DNA for the CDR3: TGCAGCGTACAACTTGGCTCGCCCGGAGATACGCAGTATTTT.

V gene TRBV7-2 combines with J gene TRBJ2-3; 7 bases are shared with TRBD1. The CDR3 contains 16 residues. The V segment lost 5 bases and the J segment 3 bases; nucleotides outside the gene matches: 11. From germline, CDR1 is SGHTA and CDR2 FQGNSA. CDR3 coding DNA: TGTGCCAGCAGCCCGTCGACAGGGATCCGTACAGATACGCAGTATTTT. Translated: CASSPSTGIRTDTQYF.

There are a few counts of this clonotype. This CDR3 reads CASSLYIAGGIDTQYF. CDR3 nucleotides: TGCGCCAGCAGCCTCTACATAGCGGGGGGGATAGATACGCAGTATTTT. V is TRBV4-1 and J is TRBJ2-3; 11 bases are a match to TRBD2. Germline V CDR1 and CDR2: MGHRA, YSYEKL. Losses at the gene ends were 4 bases for V and 5 bases for J; bases not matched to a gene: 8. The CDR3 has 16 residues.

A few counts support this clonotype. This chain uses TRBV29-1 with TRBJ2-1; a possible D gene is TRBD2 (5 bases). This CDR3 has 14 amino acids. Germline V gene data show CDR1 as SQVTM and CDR2 as ANQGSEA. The germline V and J ends were trimmed by 0 bases and 4 bases, with 10 bases remaining between them. The CDR3 coding sequence is TGCAGCGTTGAAGATCTGGAGGATTACAATGAGCAGTTCTTC. Translating it yields CSVEDLEDYNEQFF.

The chain recombines TRBV2 with TRBJ2-7; tentatively, D is TRBD2 (5 bases). The J call could be wrong; TRBJ2-5 is a better fit for the DNA end. Germline V gives CDR1 SNHLY, CDR2 FYNNEI. The CDR3 is 11 amino acids. CDR3 sequence (DNA): TGTGCCACCCTAGCTCGGGAGACCCAGTACTTC. This gives the protein CATLARETQYF.

The chain joins TRBV5-6 to TRBJ2-4; 7 bases agree with TRBD2. V gave up 4 bases and J gave up 0 bases; unmatched junction bases: 16. The CDR3 runs to 19 residues. Looked up from germline, CDR1 is SGHDT and CDR2 is YYEEEE. CDR3 region: CASSGGGGLALLAKNIQYF. CDR3 DNA: TGTGCCAGCAGCGGGGGGGGTGGACTGGCCTTACTAGCCAAAAACATTCAGTACTTC.

This chain connects TRBV2 to TRBJ2-1; TRBD2 aligns across 11 bases. V shed 5 bases and J 6 bases; nucleotides not matched to a gene: 6. The CDR3 covers 15 residues. Germline-derived CDR1 and CDR2 are SNHLY and FYNNEI. The CDR3 DNA follows: TGTGCCAGCAGTCGTGAACTAGCGGGGGCCAATGAGCAGTTCTTC. Encoded protein: CASSRELAGANEQFF.

V gene TRBV12-3 or TRBV12-4 combines with J gene TRBJ2-1, with D hard to call. This CDR3 is 13 amino acids long. The V end lost 3 bases, the J end lost 9 bases, and 12 bases lay between the germline ends. CDR3 sequence (DNA): TGTGCCAGCAGTTTGGCCGCGGTGGGTGAGCAGTTCTTC. Amino acid sequence: CASSLAAVGEQFF.

V gene TRBV5-1 combines with J gene TRBJ2-5; 7 bases agree with TRBD2. The DNA end is more similar to TRBJ2-7, so the J call may be wrong. CDR1 and CDR2 from the germline V gene are SGHRS and YFSETQ. The CDR3 length is 14 residues. DNA of the CDR3: TGCGCCAGCAGCCTGGGGGGGAGGGTTGACGAGCAGTACTTC. It yields the protein CASSLGGRVDEQYF.

This clonotype has at least ten counts. The V call is TRBV7-2, the J call TRBJ2-3; D gene uncertain. This CDR3 has 13 amino acids. V was clipped by 1 base and J by 4 bases, with 6 bases between them. Germline assignment: CDR1 SGHTA and CDR2 FQGNSA. The CDR3 sequence is CASSLGRSDTQYF. The CDR3 coding sequence is TGTGCCAGCAGCTTAGGCCGGTCAGATACGCAGTATTTT.

Only a few counts were recorded for this clonotype. The chain carries TRBV24-1 and TRBJ1-1, with D unclear. This CDR3 has 12 residues. Deletions cut 6 bases from V and 3 bases from J, with 7 bases between. Germline lookup yields CDR1 KGHDR and CDR2 SFDVKD. The CDR3 DNA reads as TGTGCCACCAGTTACGGGGACACTGAAGCTTTCTTT. Encoded protein: CATSYGDTEAFF.

The J gene is TRBJ1-5, the V gene TRBV7-9; D uncertain. The germline V gene has CDR1 SEHNR and CDR2 FQNEAQ (reference sequence). V shed 5 bases and J shed 9 bases, with 14 bases lying between them. The length of the CDR3 is 13 residues. The CDR3 sequence: CASSADGGSPQHF. The CDR3 DNA reads as TGTGCCAGCAGCGCCGACGGCGGTTCGCCCCAGCATTTT.

V is TRBV20-1 and J is TRBJ1-2; possible D gene TRBD1, 5 bases. The germline V gene encodes CDR1 DFQATT and CDR2 SNEGSKA (reference sequence). Trimming cost V 4 bases and J 0 bases, with 15 bases left between them. The CDR3 is made up of 15 amino acids. The CDR3 nucleotides read TGCAGTGCTACATCGAACAGGAGACCTAACTATGGCTACACCTTC. It translates to CSATSNRRPNYGYTF.

This chain links TRBV28 with TRBJ2-7; 12 nucleotides align to TRBD2. The CDR3 spans 16 residues. With 3 bases clipped from V and 7 bases from J, the junction kept 10 bases outside the gene matches. Germline-derived CDR1 and CDR2 are MDHEN and SYDVKM. The CDR3 reads CASSFRWLAGGQEQYF. The CDR3 nucleotides read TGTGCCAGCAGTTTTCGCTGGCTAGCGGGGGGGCAGGAGCAGTACTTC.